Listed below are T cell receptor beta chains from one sample, sequenced in a study of cytomegalovirus exposure and HLA in healthy donors. Sequenced by immunoSEQ multiplex PCR; TCRdb stores in-frame clones only, minus some. Among some 120,000 clones listed, roughly a tenth were seen once. Material: PBMCs. The receptors here all came from a man aged 25 to 40 in good health and CMV-seronegative. The CDR3 runs from the conserved cysteine through the conserved F or W.

V gene	J gene	CDR3 protein
TRBV2	TRBJ1-1	CASRKGSERTEAFF
TRBV29-1	TRBJ1-1	CSASLRLNTEAFF
TRBV15	TRBJ1-5	CATSRVTGGKQPQHF
TRBV5-1	TRBJ1-3	CASSPRQGQGNTIYF
TRBV9	TRBJ1-1	CASSPGITEAFF
TRBV5-1	TRBJ2-5	CASSLGLEETQYF
TRBV9	TRBJ1-6	CASSASPDSPLHF
TRBV7-7	TRBJ2-7	CASSLEQGPPYEQYF
TRBV4-3	TRBJ2-3	CASSQDGRGGGAVDTQYF
TRBV15	TRBJ1-1	CATSVDGGSEAFF
TRBV15	TRBJ1-3	CATSSRDSSSGNTIYF
TRBV2	TRBJ1-2	CASRWGGNYGYTF
TRBV7-9	TRBJ2-7	CASSETSGRSEQYF
TRBV7-9	TRBJ1-5	CASSPRQAPGPQHF
TRBV7-9	TRBJ1-2	CASSSGGEAYTF
TRBV7-9	TRBJ2-1	CASRGTSGSSYNEQFF
TRBV7-2	TRBJ1-2	CASSPGYGYTF
TRBV19	TRBJ1-4	CASAQGRYEKLFF
TRBV7-9	TRBJ2-7	CASSRGTGSDEQYF
TRBV5-6	TRBJ1-4	CASSPRRGLANEKLFF
TRBV7-9	TRBJ1-1	CASSSPGGWETEAFF
TRBV19	TRBJ2-5	CASEREETQYF
TRBV7-2	TRBJ2-5	CASSLSPGRLETQYF
TRBV29-1	TRBJ1-2	CSPSHLTGPGSGYTF
TRBV2	TRBJ2-2	CASRRGTNTGELFF
TRBV9	TRBJ2-5	CASSALAGGPETQYF
TRBV30	TRBJ2-7	CAWRAGSTYEQYF
TRBV9	TRBJ2-2	CASSVEEPDRGGELFF
TRBV2	TRBJ1-4	CASSDPGRGSSLKLFF
TRBV5-1	TRBJ1-2	CASSLRTGGDYGYTF
TRBV5-4	TRBJ1-3	CATKRREGNTIYF
TRBV4-3	TRBJ2-1	CASSQDWSGPANNEQFF
TRBV5-1	TRBJ2-4	CASSSDGGSGKNIQYF
TRBV10-2	TRBJ2-1	CASNQAGGDEQFF
TRBV4-3	TRBJ1-4	CASSQDARNEKLFF
TRBV27	TRBJ2-5	CASRRGGFQETQYF
TRBV7-3	TRBJ2-3	CASSLRQVGDTQYF
TRBV28	TRBJ2-1	CASSLSGGRNNEQFF
TRBV10-3	TRBJ2-1	CAITDSSLNEQFF
TRBV19	TRBJ2-3	CASSIDSPGADTQYF
TRBV19	TRBJ1-4	CASLQNSPNEKLFF
TRBV6-5	TRBJ2-5	CASSYGGPETQYF
TRBV11-3	TRBJ2-1	CASSERWAGQNEQFF
TRBV2	TRBJ1-5	CATKAGSSSQPQHF
TRBV28	TRBJ2-3	CASSPRAGVSGTDTQYF
TRBV21-1	TRBJ1-4	CASSKEEGLNEKLFF
TRBV10-1	TRBJ2-1	CASSEGGAGGNEQFF
TRBV6-5	TRBJ2-7	CASSYEALSSYEQYF
TRBV27	TRBJ2-1	CASSLAGGNNEQFF